This T cell receptor (beta chain) was observed in a study of T cells in Graves' hyperthyroidism and ophthalmopathy. As for the study in general: It was at initial diagnosis, before any treatment, that peripheral blood was collected.

Study-wide results and limits: Most thyroid clonotypes with frequency above 0.001 were detected in blood.

This clonotype was seen a few times. Its antigen is not identified. TCR beta CDR3 sequences were amplified from RNA transcripts. The primer set for the first-round RT-PCR of the TCR CDR3 was HTBI. Each CDR3 protein gets one entry after TCRdb re-called the multiplex PCR reads with MiXCR. Among around 490,000 distinct CDR3 sequences, 15% to 20% were seen once, and the ten largest hold 45% to 50%. A patient was excluded if there was uncontrolled infection, other autoimmune disease, pregnancy or lactation. Diagnosis rested on symptoms, serum thyroxine and TRAb, thyroid ultrasound, and orbital computed tomography. Germline V gene data show CDR1 as SEHNR and CDR2 as FQNEAQ (reference sequence). V dropped 5 bases and J dropped 1 base, with 14 bases sitting between them. This CDR3 is 15 amino acids long.

The specimen sequenced was blood. The TCR was taken from a middle-aged man with Graves' ophthalmopathy. J is TRBJ2-5 and V is TRBV7-9, with D perhaps TRBD1 or TRBD2 (6 bases each). DNA of the CDR3: TGTGCCAGCAGCCTAGGGGGGCCGTCCCAAGAGACCCAGTACTTC. This codes for CASSLGGPSQETQYF. Full variable domain (rest looked up from reference TRBV7-9 and TRBJ2-5): DTGVSQNPRHKITKRGQNVTFRCDPISEHNRLYWYRQTLGQGPEFLTYFQNEAQLEKSRLLSDRFSAERPKGSFSTLEIQRTEQGDSAMYLCASSLGGPSQETQYFGPGTRLLVL.